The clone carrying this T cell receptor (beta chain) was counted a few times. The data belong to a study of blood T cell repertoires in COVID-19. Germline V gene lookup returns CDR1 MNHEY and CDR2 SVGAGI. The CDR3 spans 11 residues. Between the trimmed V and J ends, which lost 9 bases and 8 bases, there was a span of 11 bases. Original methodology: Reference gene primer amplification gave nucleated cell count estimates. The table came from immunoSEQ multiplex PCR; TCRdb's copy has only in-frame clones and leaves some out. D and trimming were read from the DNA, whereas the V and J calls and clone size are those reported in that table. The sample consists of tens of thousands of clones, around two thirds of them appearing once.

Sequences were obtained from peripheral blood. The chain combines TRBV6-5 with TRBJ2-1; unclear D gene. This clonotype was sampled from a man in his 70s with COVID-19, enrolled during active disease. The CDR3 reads CARDYSDEQFF. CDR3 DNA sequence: TGTGCCAGAGATTACTCGGATGAGCAGTTCTTC.